The T cell receptor (beta chain) under discussion was sequenced for a study of response to subunit inactivated influenza vaccine. This clonotype has a handful of counts. The ends were cut back, 0 bases at V and 5 bases at J, with 16 bases in the middle. Germline V gives CDR1 SGHRS, CDR2 YFSETQ. The CDR3 sequence is 16 residues long. A single record per CDR3 protein comes from TCRdb applying MiXCR to the RT-PCR reads. The sample gives about 780,000 distinct CDR3 sequences, around a sixth of which show up once; about a tenth is in the top ten. The sequence was obtained from a man aged 45-65 years who received an inactivated influenza vaccine. This specimen consisted of PBMCs from blood, obtained 5 days after vaccination. The chain uses TRBV5-1 and TRBJ2-3; D may be TRBD1 (5 bases). The CDR3 is CASSLAGRARVDTQYF. As DNA, the CDR3 is TGCGCCAGCAGCTTGGCCGGCAGGGCGAGAGTAGATACGCAGTATTTT.